Listed here are 3 T cell receptor beta chains from one sample, sequenced in a study of shared clonotypes between healthy human individuals. As defined, naive CD8 cells were CD45RO-negative and positively selected for CCR7, with terminally differentiated effector memory CD45RA+ cells excluded. Measured with immunoSEQ multiplex PCR; TCRdb has only the in-frame clones, and not every one. The table includes around 600,000 clones, 95% to 98% detected once. The specimen was naive CD8+ T cells sorted from blood. The receptors here all came from a young man in good health.

The chain uses TRBV6-5 and TRBJ2-7; 7 nucleotides match TRBD2. CDR1 MNHEY and CDR2 SVGAGI come from the germline V gene. This CDR3 region has 15 residues. V lost 6 bases and J lost 3; bases outside the gene matches: 11. CDR3 sequence reads: CASSPSTGTIYEQYF. The CDR3 coding sequence is TGTGCCAGCAGCCCCTCAACCGGGACTATCTACGAGCAGTACTTC.

This chain's CDR3 is CASRLAGDIYEQYF. The CDR3 DNA sequence: TGTGCCAGCAGACTAGCGGGAGATATCTACGAGCAGTACTTC. The rearrangement links TRBV11-2 to TRBJ2-7; 11 bases align to TRBD2. Trimming removed 6 bases from V and 3 bases from J; junction bases left unmatched: 4. Germline CDR1 reads SGHAT; CDR2 reads FQNNGV. This CDR3 comprises 14 residues.

This chain connects TRBV11-2 to TRBJ2-1; 8 positions match TRBD2. There are 15 residues in the CDR3. Germline loops: CDR1 SGHAT, CDR2 FQNNGV. J was trimmed by 6 bases and V by 5 bases; bases with no gene match: 9. CDR3 in amino acids: CASSARTSPGNEQFF. DNA for the CDR3: TGTGCCAGCAGCGCCAGGACTAGCCCGGGCAATGAGCAGTTCTTC.